A single TCR beta chain is shown here with its context. The sample comes from a study of T cell responses to AZD1222 COVID-19 vaccine. Sequencing used immunoSEQ multiplex PCR; TCRdb keeps in-frame clones, though not all of them. The sample records some 97,000 clones, approximately 90% being singletons. Germline V lookup: CDR1 SGHRS, CDR2 YFSETQ. The CDR3 sequence is 15 residues long. V dropped 2 bases and J dropped 0 bases, with 12 bases sitting between them. The clonotype was recovered from an adult in good health. Source: peripheral blood, taken on day 0 of AZD1222 vaccination. The chain joins TRBV5-1 to TRBJ2-7, with a tentative D call TRBD1 (5 bases). The CDR3: CASSFNAGHSYEQYF. The CDR3 nucleotides are TGCGCCAGCAGCTTTAACGCAGGGCACTCCTACGAGCAGTACTTC.